This T cell receptor (beta chain) was profiled in a study of blood T cell repertoires in COVID-19. Study details: Collection of acute and convalescent COVID-19 samples took place in the United States, Italy and Spain. PBMCs, B-cell-depleted T cells, or T cells were the source of the cDNA or gDNA that made up the material.

Per the original data handling: Estimation of nucleated cell counts was performed using reference gene primer amplification. Repertoires were generated with immunoSEQ multiplex PCR, while TCRdb's copy carries only in-frame clones and drops some. V and J calls and clone size are those listed in that table; D and trimming were worked out from the DNA. The sample consists of about 200,000 clones, approximately 84% of them appearing once. The ends lost 5 bases at V and 5 bases at J; junction bases unmatched: 4. CDR1 is LGHDT, CDR2 YNNKEL, per germline (reference sequence). This CDR3 is built from 13 residues.

This clonotype originated in a woman aged 80 or over with acute or convalescent COVID-19. The chain couples TRBV3-1 (or the pseudogene TRBV3-2) to TRBJ2-7, with 9 bases fitting TRBD1. Sequences were obtained from peripheral blood. CDR3 nucleotide sequence: TGTGCCAGCAGCTGGGGACAGGGTGACGAGCAGTACTTC. This sequence encodes CASSWGQGDEQYF.